This T cell receptor beta chain was obtained from a study of Ad26.COV2.S vaccination and SARS-CoV-2 variants. Study in general: The study gave Ad26.COV2.S intramuscularly, once or twice 56 days apart.

Method: immunoSEQ multiplex PCR; TCRdb's copy keeps in-frame clones and lacks some. The repertoire includes under 550,000 clones, approximately 87% of them detected once, and around 3.6% sits in the top ten. Deletions cut 4 bases from V and 4 bases from J, with 9 bases between. The germline V gene has CDR1 SGHDT and CDR2 YYEEEE. The CDR3 runs to 13 residues. Findings and caveats of the study: Researchers cautioned that TCR breadth and depth analyses may have underestimated total T cell responses. Similar non-spike TCR breadth was seen in vaccine and placebo recipients. It was reported that spike-specific CD8+ and CD4+ T cell responses were substantially broad after vaccination.

Concerning this clone itself: Its cognate antigen is unknown.

Stated treatment: some 19 received Ad26.COV2.S at low or high dose, single or two shots; about 5 received placebo; per-sample allocation not given. Specimens were obtained on day 63 following the first vaccine or placebo injection. J is TRBJ2-1 and V is TRBV5-6; no firm D call. The sequence came from a person aged 18 to 59 who received the Ad26.COV2.S COVID-19 vaccine or a placebo. The sample consisted of peripheral blood, taken in a trial of Ad26.COV2.S vaccine versus placebo. The CDR3 here is CASSQTYYNEQFF. The CDR3 bases are TGTGCCAGCAGCCAGACATATTACAATGAGCAGTTCTTC.